What follows are 30 T cell receptor beta chains derived from one specimen sequenced in a study of monozygotic twins with inflammatory bowel disease. TCRdb reprocessed the 5' RACE reads; each CDR3 protein has one entry and no DNA is given. Its clone listing holds some 150,000 distinct CDR3 sequences. Sequencing was performed on blood. These TCRs come from a human donor with ulcerative colitis or Crohn's disease, or a healthy co-twin of an affected twin (not recorded which).

This chain links TRBV11-2 with TRBJ1-6; without DNA, the TCRdb call of TRBD1 cannot be checked. CDR1 SGHAT and CDR2 FQNNGV come from the germline V gene. The CDR3 has 15 residues. The CDR3 spells CASSLRGTYNSPLHF.

The chain has TRBV24-1 and TRBJ2-1; TCRdb's D gene call, TRBD2, goes unchecked for lack of DNA. The germline gives CDR1 KGHDR, CDR2 SFDVKD. The CDR3 is made up of 15 amino acids. This chain's CDR3 is CATSDLPSGSNEQFF.

The J gene is TRBJ2-1, the V gene TRBV5-1; TCRdb outputs TRBD2, but without DNA this stays unchecked. The CDR3 spans 16 residues. Germline CDR1 reads SGHRS; CDR2 reads YFSETQ. The CDR3 region is CASSPYSGEGINEQFF.

The chain recombines TRBV9 with TRBJ2-7; TCRdb designates TRBD1, a call that cannot be tested without DNA. CDR3 length: 16 residues. Germline CDR1 is SGDLS and CDR2 is YYNGEE. CDR3 sequence reads: CASSVGGRESSYEQYF. Supplemented by reference TRBV9 and TRBJ2-7, the full variable domain reads DSGVTQTPKHLITATGQRVTLRCSPRSGDLSVYWYQQSLDQGLQFLIQYYNGEERAKGNILERFSAQQFPDLHSELNLSSLELGDSALYFCASSVGGRESSYEQYFGPGTRLTVT.

This sequence joins TRBV3-1 and TRBJ1-3. CDR3 size: 15 residues. The germline CDR1 and CDR2 sequences are LGHDT and YNNKEL (reference sequence). CDR3 in amino acids: CASSQFLGSGNTIYF.

The rearrangement joins TRBV20-1 to TRBJ1-5; as DNA is missing, the TRBD1 call by TCRdb cannot be tested. This CDR3 contains 14 residues. The germline CDR1 and CDR2 sequences are DFQATT and SNEGSKA (reference sequence). The CDR3 sequence: CSARRGPGNQPQHF.

The chain employs TRBV7-9 and TRBJ2-5; the D gene TCRdb calls, TRBD1, cannot be checked with no DNA. CDR1 SEHNR and CDR2 FQNEAQ come from the germline V gene (reference sequence). This CDR3 has 12 amino acids. CDR3 sequence reads: CASSPGDETQYF.

This chain joins TRBV3-1 and TRBJ2-2; TCRdb calls TRBD2, which cannot be checked without DNA. Germline-derived CDR1 and CDR2 are LGHDT and YNNKEL (reference sequence). The CDR3 consists of 18 residues. The CDR3 loop reads CASSQAPLAGGPHGELFF.

V gene TRBV20-1 combines with J gene TRBJ2-1; TCRdb proposes TRBD2, but this gene call is untestable without DNA. The length of the CDR3 is 19 residues. Germline CDR1 is DFQATT and CDR2 is SNEGSKA (reference sequence). Here the CDR3 reads CSHGTSGRAGLPTYNEQFF.

J is TRBJ2-1 and V is TRBV2; the D call of TRBD2 rests on TCRdb alone, since no DNA is present to check it. The CDR3 is 12 amino acids. CDR1 and CDR2 (germline): SNHLY, FYNNEI. The CDR3 sequence: CASSDRRNEQFF.

CDR3 amino acids: CATLGLAEDTQYF. The chain links TRBV15 to TRBJ2-3; as DNA is missing, the TRBD2 call by TCRdb cannot be tested. The V gene's germline CDR1 is LNHNV and CDR2 YYDKDF (reference sequence). CDR3 length: 13 residues.

The chain couples TRBV30 to TRBJ2-4. This CDR3 has 13 amino acids. Germline values: CDR1 GTSNPN, CDR2 SVGIG (reference sequence). This CDR3 is CAWSLTTKNIQYF.

V usage is TRBV20-1 and J usage is TRBJ2-3. There are 14 residues in the CDR3. Germline assignment: CDR1 DFQATT and CDR2 SNEGSKA (reference sequence). The CDR3 spells CSARDGPSTDTQYF.

The chain uses TRBV5-1 and TRBJ2-3. This CDR3 contains 14 residues. Looked up from germline, CDR1 is SGHRS and CDR2 is YFSETQ. This chain's CDR3 is CASKFPPSTDTQYF. The full variable domain, in which reference TRBV5-1 and TRBJ2-3 provide the parts outside the CDR3, is KAGVTQTPRYLIKTRGQQVTLSCSPISGHRSVSWYQQTPGQGLQFLFEYFSETQRNKGNFPGRFSGRQFSNSRSEMNVSTLELGDSALYLCASKFPPSTDTQYFGPGTRLTVL.

The V call is TRBV20-1, the J call TRBJ1-2. Germline V gene lookup returns CDR1 DFQATT and CDR2 SNEGSKA (reference sequence). The CDR3 runs to 14 residues. The CDR3 region is CSARDDRQVDGYTF.

The V call is TRBV10-3, the J call TRBJ1-2; TCRdb's D call, TRBD1, is unchecked because there is no DNA. This CDR3 comprises 13 residues. CDR1 and CDR2 (germline): ENHRY, SYGVKD. The CDR3 sequence is CAINRGLGYGYTF.

The gene calls are TRBV6-5 and TRBJ1-3; TCRdb's D call of TRBD1 is untestable without DNA. This CDR3 region has 16 residues. Germline V gives CDR1 MNHEY, CDR2 SVGAGI. The CDR3 loop reads CASSYSRQGTGNTIYF.

The J gene is TRBJ2-1, the V gene TRBV20-1; TCRdb gives TRBD1 as the D gene, but with no DNA this cannot be confirmed. The CDR3 loop spans 14 amino acids. Germline V lookup: CDR1 DFQATT, CDR2 SNEGSKA (reference sequence). CDR3 protein: CSAPRTGSNNEQFF.

The CDR3 region is CASAARGAETQYF. The chain carries TRBV5-1 and TRBJ2-5; TCRdb's assignment of TRBD2 cannot be checked, as there is no DNA. The CDR3 sequence is 13 residues long. The germline V gene has CDR1 SGHRS and CDR2 YFSETQ.

The V call is TRBV20-1, the J call TRBJ1-1. This CDR3 has 11 residues. Germline lookup yields CDR1 DFQATT and CDR2 SNEGSKA (reference sequence). Here the CDR3 reads CSARGFTEAFF.

The chain combines TRBV12-3 or TRBV12-4 with TRBJ1-5; TCRdb's D call of TRBD1 is untestable without DNA. This CDR3 comprises 17 residues. The CDR3 region is CASSLGSGGFDNQPQHF.

CDR3 amino acids: CASSQDAWTSGKYEQYF. The chain uses TRBV4-3 and TRBJ2-7; TCRdb's D gene call, TRBD2, goes unchecked for lack of DNA. The germline gives CDR1 LGHNA, CDR2 YSLEER. The CDR3 covers 17 residues.

The chain uses TRBV25-1 and TRBJ2-2; checking the TCRdb D call of TRBD2 is not possible without DNA. The CDR3 length is 17 residues. Germline-derived CDR1 and CDR2 are MGHDK and SYGVNS. CDR3 sequence: CASSELNGRAFGGELFF.

V gene TRBV12-3 or TRBV12-4 combines with J gene TRBJ2-3; as DNA is missing, the TRBD1 call by TCRdb cannot be tested. This CDR3 contains 15 residues. CDR3 residues: CASRPTGAVADTQYF.

This rearrangement joins TRBV6-2 or TRBV6-3 to TRBJ2-3; TCRdb gives TRBD1 as the D gene, but with no DNA this cannot be confirmed. The V gene's germline CDR1 is MNHEY and CDR2 SVGEGT. The CDR3 is 13 amino acids. This CDR3 is CASSPGDTDTQYF.

This chain uses TRBV3-1 with TRBJ1-2; with no DNA, the TCRdb D assignment of TRBD1 cannot be verified. CDR1 and CDR2 from the germline V gene are LGHDT and YNNKEL (reference sequence). This CDR3 comprises 13 residues. This chain's CDR3 is CASRPGGTGGYTF.

The chain links TRBV6-2 or TRBV6-3 to TRBJ1-5; as DNA is missing, the TRBD1 call by TCRdb cannot be tested. The CDR3 is 15 amino acids. CDR1 and CDR2 (germline): MNHEY, SVGEGT. This chain's CDR3 is CASTTRDSRSQPQHF.

This sequence joins TRBV12-3 or TRBV12-4 and TRBJ1-1; TCRdb's assignment of TRBD1 cannot be checked, as there is no DNA. The CDR3 has 15 residues. The CDR3 here is CASTPWGSGETEAFF.

This chain connects TRBV2 to TRBJ1-1; TCRdb proposes TRBD1, but this gene call is untestable without DNA. The CDR3 has 14 amino acids. Germline loops: CDR1 SNHLY, CDR2 FYNNEI. CDR3 residues: CASRTGGAGTEAFF.

This sequence joins TRBV14 and TRBJ2-5; TCRdb's assignment of TRBD2 cannot be checked, as there is no DNA. This CDR3 comprises 16 residues. Germline V gene sequence: CDR1 SGHDN, CDR2 FVKESK. The CDR3 loop is CASSQALGVARETQYF.